This TCR beta chain was sequenced during a study of metastatic and nonmetastatic thyroid tumors. Overall study: Both malignant and benign thyroid patients supplied peripheral blood and tumor or nodule tissue samples, across which the repertoires of these patients were then compared.

V was shortened by 11 bases and J by 4 bases, with 17 bases between the two germline ends. Per the germline V gene, CDR1 is MNHEY and CDR2 is SMNVEV (reference sequence). The CDR3 is made up of 13 amino acids. Findings and caveats of the study: When malignant thyroid tumors were compared with benign nodules, TCR beta diversity was reportedly significantly higher in the malignant tumors. This held in both blood and tumor samples.

This clone was seen repeatedly, ten times or more. Its antigen is as yet unknown. Original handling: CDR3 differences across clinicopathological groups were used to build a distant-metastasis classifier for papillary thyroid cancer. TCRdb redid the clone calls on the PCR reads using MiXCR. TCRdb's processing, not the study's, gives the V and J calls here. This table has several thousand clones, less than 30% appearing once. No treatment had been given to any patient before thyroid surgery. Sequencing input: adjacent normal tissue. This chain links TRBV27 with TRBJ1-1, with D possibly matching TRBD1 (6 bases). The sequence came from a female donor with papillary thyroid cancer or a benign thyroid nodule (not recorded which). Some clones in this sample may be carry-over from other donors' samples. The CDR3 protein is CAGTAGVRTEAFF. CDR3 bases: TGTGCCGGAACGGCAGGGGTGCGCACTGAAGCTTTCTTT.